This is a list of T cell receptor beta chains from one sample in a study of cytomegalovirus exposure and HLA in healthy donors. TCRdb keeps only in-frame clones here, not all; method: immunoSEQ multiplex PCR. Among roughly 200,000 clones, approximately 12% were seen once, and the ten largest hold approximately 8.4%. The sequenced material came from PBMCs. These receptors came from a man between 45 and 60 years old in good health and CMV-seropositive. Both conserved end residues are part of each CDR3. D genes are given only for firm matches. The size of a clone is reported for some rows only, either as once, few or many, or as a class for expanded clones.

J gene | D gene | clone size | V gene | CDR3 protein | CDR3 DNA
TRBJ1-1 | . | few | TRBV5-5 | CASSLVGQGNTEAFF | TGTGCCAGCAGCTTGGTGGGCCAGGGCAACACTGAAGCTTTCTTT
TRBJ2-7 | TRBD2 | few | TRBV5-8 | CASSLTVSASGVDEQYF | TGTGCCAGCAGCTTGACAGTTTCAGCTAGCGGGGTCGACGAGCAGTACTTC
TRBJ1-4 | . | . | TRBV7-2 | CASSLLPGGANEKLFF | TGTGCCAGCAGCCTGCTACCGGGAGGGGCTAATGAAAAACTGTTTTTT
TRBJ2-7 | TRBD1 | . | TRBV27 | CASSLRIGRGLGYEQYF | TGTGCCAGCAGTTTAAGGATCGGCAGGGGGCTAGGTTACGAGCAGTACTTC
TRBJ1-1 | TRBD1 | . | TRBV18 | CASSQGQGETEAFF | TGTGCCAGCTCACAGGGACAGGGAGAAACTGAAGCTTTCTTT
TRBJ1-5 | TRBD1 | . | TRBV19 | CASRPPTGGSSQPQHF | TGTGCCAGTAGGCCCCCGACAGGGGGTAGTAGTCAGCCCCAGCATTTT
TRBJ1-5 | . | . | TRBV2 | CASSVDSQHGPQHF | TGTGCCAGCAGCGTGGACAGTCAGCATGGGCCCCAGCATTTT
TRBJ2-2 | TRBD2 | few | TRBV2 | CASSVLAGGTGELFF | TGTGCCAGCAGTGTACTAGCGGGGGGGACCGGGGAGCTGTTTTTT
TRBJ2-3 | TRBD2 | few | TRBV6-1 | CASSEHSGGDTQYF | TGTGCCAGCAGTGAACACAGCGGGGGAGATACGCAGTATTTT
TRBJ1-1 | . | few | TRBV9 | CASSVGGANTEAFF | TGTGCCAGCAGCGTAGGGGGAGCGAACACTGAAGCTTTCTTT
TRBJ1-5 | TRBD1 | few | TRBV7-9 | CASSRQGAEPQHF | TGTGCCAGCAGCCGACAGGGAGCGGAGCCCCAGCATTTT
TRBJ1-5 | . | . | TRBV7-2 | CASSFSNNQPQHF | TGTGCCAGCAGCTTTAGCAACAATCAGCCCCAGCATTTT
TRBJ2-5 | . | . | TRBV5-4 | CASSPIDRQQETQYF | TGTGCCAGCAGCCCGATTGACAGACAGCAAGAGACCCAGTACTTC
TRBJ1-1 | . | few | TRBV27 | CASSATGYTEAFF | TGTGCCAGCAGCGCGACAGGTTACACTGAAGCTTTCTTT
TRBJ2-3 | . | few | TRBV9 | CASSVVQVTDTQYF | TGTGCCAGCAGCGTAGTACAAGTCACAGATACGCAGTATTTT
TRBJ1-2 | . | . | TRBV19 | CASTHSGRYGYTF | TGTGCCAGTACTCACTCAGGGAGGTATGGCTACACCTTC
TRBJ1-2 | . | . | TRBV7-2 | CASSPLPGGRFNGYTF | TGTGCCAGCAGCCCCTTACCGGGAGGCAGATTCAATGGCTACACCTTC
TRBJ1-6 | . | few | TRBV2 | CASNRGTTSSLHF | TGTGCCAGCAATAGGGGTACGACTTCATCCCTCCACTTT
TRBJ1-1 | . | . | TRBV4-1 | CASSPMGGGSNTEAFF | TGCGCCAGCAGCCCAATGGGGGGGGGATCGAACACTGAAGCTTTCTTT
TRBJ2-5 | . | few | TRBV15 | CATSRAGTPQETQYF | TGTGCCACCAGCAGGGCCGGGACTCCTCAAGAGACCCAGTACTTC
TRBJ1-1 | . | . | TRBV25-1 | CASSRGIGEAFF | TGTGCCAGCAGTAGGGGGATCGGTGAAGCTTTCTTT
TRBJ1-2 | TRBD1 | . | TRBV28 | CASSRRQGSPLYGYTF | TGTGCCAGCAGCCGTAGACAGGGCTCCCCCCTCTATGGCTACACCTTC
TRBJ2-1 | TRBD1 | . | TRBV19 | CASSMRQGSYNEQFF | TGTGCCAGTAGTATGAGACAGGGGTCCTACAATGAGCAGTTCTTC
TRBJ1-6 | TRBD1 | . | TRBV5-1 | CASSHRQGAQGSPLHF | TGCGCCAGCAGCCATCGACAGGGGGCGCAAGGTTCACCCCTCCACTTT
TRBJ2-5 | TRBD2 | . | TRBV5-1 | CASSLAPIAGGETQYF | TGCGCCAGCAGCTTGGCCCCTATAGCGGGGGGAGAGACCCAGTACTTC
TRBJ1-2 | . | . | TRBV27 | CASSNAGYGYGYTF | TGTGCCAGCAGTAATGCGGGGTATGGCTATGGCTACACCTTC
TRBJ1-5 | . | few | TRBV29-1 | CSVGGRAGQPQHF | TGCAGCGTTGGGGGCAGGGCGGGACAGCCCCAGCATTTT
TRBJ1-3 | . | . | TRBV7-2 | CASSPQGGNTIYF | TGTGCCAGCAGCCCACAGGGTGGAAACACCATATATTTT
TRBJ1-2 | TRBD1 | few | TRBV5-4 | CAAARDRVGGYTF | TGTGCCGCCGCTCGGGACAGGGTGGGTGGCTACACCTTC
TRBJ2-7 | TRBD2 | . | TRBV27 | CASSSSGGSYEQYF | TGTGCCAGCAGTTCCAGCGGGGGGTCCTACGAGCAGTACTTC
TRBJ2-2 | . | few | TRBV27 | CASSFEGPISTGELFF | TGTGCCAGCAGTTTCGAGGGTCCTATCAGTACCGGGGAGCTGTTTTTT
TRBJ2-5 | TRBD2 | . | TRBV5-1 | CASSSFISGGRETQYF | TGCGCCAGCAGCTCATTCATTAGCGGGGGGAGAGAGACCCAGTACTTC
TRBJ2-3 | TRBD1 | few | TRBV5-4 | CASRPTGGAGTDTQYF | TGTGCCAGCAGGCCGACAGGGGGCGCCGGCACAGATACGCAGTATTTT
TRBJ1-1 | . | few | TRBV9 | CASSVRVNTEAFF | TGTGCCAGCAGCGTCAGGGTGAACACTGAAGCTTTCTTT
TRBJ1-5 | TRBD1 | . | TRBV6-5 | CASGDRGSDQPQHF | TGTGCCAGCGGGGACAGGGGATCGGATCAGCCCCAGCATTTT
TRBJ2-2 | TRBD2 | . | TRBV4-1 | CASNQRGAGTGELFF | TGCGCCAGCAATCAGCGGGGGGCGGGCACCGGGGAGCTGTTTTTT
TRBJ1-4 | . | . | TRBV28 | CASTPGSNEKLFF | TGTGCCAGCACTCCCGGGTCTAATGAAAAACTGTTTTTT
TRBJ1-1 | TRBD1 | . | TRBV11-3 | CASSLSGGLAEAFF | TGTGCCAGCAGCTTGTCAGGGGGCCTCGCTGAAGCTTTCTTT
TRBJ2-3 | . | . | TRBV7-3 | CASSIGGADTQYF | TGTGCCAGCAGCATCGGAGGGGCGGATACGCAGTATTTT
TRBJ2-1 | TRBD1 | . | TRBV5-7 | CASTGDRGNEQFF | TGTGCCAGCACCGGTGACAGGGGCAATGAGCAGTTCTTC
TRBJ2-4 | . | few | TRBV2 | CASTKEGTAGFQYF | TGTGCCAGCACCAAAGAGGGGACAGCGGGTTTTCAGTACTTC
TRBJ2-7 | . | . | TRBV9 | CASSVAELWAQGGEQYF | TGTGCCAGCAGCGTAGCCGAATTATGGGCGCAGGGAGGCGAGCAGTACTTC
TRBJ2-5 | TRBD1 | few | TRBV7-2 | CASSYRGQGPETQYF | TGTGCCAGCAGCTATCGGGGACAGGGGCCGGAGACCCAGTACTTC
TRBJ2-2 | . | . | TRBV9 | CASSVGGGLTGELFF | TGTGCCAGCAGCGTAGGAGGCGGACTCACCGGGGAGCTGTTTTTT
TRBJ2-2 | TRBD2 | . | TRBV10-2 | CASSGGAGAYTGELFF | TGCGCCAGCTCGGGAGGAGCGGGGGCCTACACCGGGGAGCTGTTTTTT